The clone carrying this T cell receptor beta chain occurred a few times. Antigen: not known. Amplification used 60 Vbeta primers and 13 Jbeta primers. Sequenced by immunoSEQ multiplex PCR; TCRdb stores in-frame clones only, minus some. The sample has under 95,000 clones, 6.5% to 8% seen once. This sample is drawn from a study of cytomegalovirus exposure and HLA in healthy donors. Findings and limits, study-wide: Cytomegalovirus-associated status was assigned to approximately 160 TCR beta chains. Follow-up analysis later connected one missense variant in DCLRE1C with trimming of TCR beta V- and J-genes. In vitro work confirmed that three CMV-associated chains recognize CMV antigens. Accurate HLA-A and HLA-B prediction from TCR beta sequences was reported for most subjects.

CDR3 length: 15 amino acids. The V and J ends lost 2 bases and 1 base respectively, with 11 bases between them. Germline V gene lookup returns CDR1 MDHEN and CDR2 SYDVKM. This rearrangement joins TRBV28 to TRBJ1-1, with D maybe TRBD1 (5 bases). The material sequenced was PBMCs. The source is a man aged 45-65 years in good health and CMV-seronegative. The CDR3 coding sequence is TGTGCCAGCAGTTTAGGCGGGGCGGGGAACACTGAAGCTTTCTTT. It is translated as CASSLGGAGNTEAFF.